This TCR beta chain was obtained from a study of patients and donors after allogeneic stem cell transplantation. TCRdb recomputed calls from the RT-PCR reads with MiXCR, one row per CDR3 protein. The sample records 920,000 or so distinct CDR3 sequences, over 15% being singletons. This clonotype has a handful of counts. This CDR3 is built from 15 residues. Losses at the gene ends were 5 bases for V and 5 bases for J; bases not matched to a gene: 6. The TCR was taken from a human donor who was either an allogeneic HSCT recipient or a stem cell or donor lymphocyte infusion donor (not recorded which). It is not recorded whose cells these are; they may come from a transplant donor. The specimen was blood, either unsorted or a sorted T cell fraction (not recorded which). V gene TRBV12-3 or TRBV12-4 combines with J gene TRBJ1-4; 9 bases fit TRBD1. For the CDR3, the DNA is TGTGCCAGCAGTGAAGGACAGGGGCGGAATGAAAAACTGTTTTTT. Translated, it gives CASSEGQGRNEKLFF.